The rows below give T cell receptor beta chains drawn from one sample of a study of early T cells in non-severe SARS-CoV-2 infection. MiXCR, run by TCRdb on the 5' RACE reads, gives a single entry per CDR3 protein. The table lists more than 55,000 distinct CDR3 sequences, roughly 13% of them singletons, with less than 6% in the top ten. Sequencing was carried out using whole blood. All receptors come from an adult who was a healthcare worker with PCR-confirmed SARS-CoV-2 infection or an uninfected control (not recorded which). Both conserved end residues are part of each CDR3. The order of the fields is CDR3 length, V gene, CDR3 protein.

CDR3 length: 13
V gene: TRBV27
CDR3 protein: CATQTADLETQYF

CDR3 length: 15
V gene: TRBV6-5
CDR3 protein: CASSYSSWQTYEQYF

CDR3 length: 14
V gene: TRBV27
CDR3 protein: CASRSDRYNQPQHF

CDR3 length: 15
V gene: TRBV5-4
CDR3 protein: CASSLEQGNSYEQYF

CDR3 length: 13
V gene: TRBV20-1
CDR3 protein: CSAPIGSTDTQYF

CDR3 length: 12
V gene: TRBV20-1
CDR3 protein: CSARETGYGYTF

CDR3 length: 13
V gene: TRBV29-1
CDR3 protein: CSVLVSPNQPQHF

CDR3 length: 14
V gene: TRBV19
CDR3 protein: CASSMWTGEVEQYF

CDR3 length: 12
V gene: TRBV12-3/TRBV12-4
CDR3 protein: CASSQAGNEQFF

CDR3 length: 14
V gene: TRBV20-1
CDR3 protein: CSAEEGFGTDTQYF

CDR3 length: 13
V gene: TRBV5-1
CDR3 protein: CASSHRGENIQYF

CDR3 length: 17
V gene: TRBV6-1
CDR3 protein: CASSERAGTANTGELFF

CDR3 length: 10
V gene: TRBV29-1
CDR3 protein: CSVRTGGEFF

CDR3 length: 15
V gene: TRBV9
CDR3 protein: CASSEGQGVPGELFF

CDR3 length: 18
V gene: TRBV6-6
CDR3 protein: CASSSQPGQGFSGNTIYF

CDR3 length: 14
V gene: TRBV10-3
CDR3 protein: CAIKDRGSNQPQHF

CDR3 length: 15
V gene: TRBV27
CDR3 protein: CASSSWDRSSYEQYF

CDR3 length: 11
V gene: TRBV29-1
CDR3 protein: CSGGPRREQFF

CDR3 length: 15
V gene: TRBV18
CDR3 protein: CASSMGAGEVYGYTF

CDR3 length: 13
V gene: TRBV9
CDR3 protein: CASSGRTNEKLFF

CDR3 length: 14
V gene: TRBV20-1
CDR3 protein: CSAGRVGSTDTQYF

CDR3 length: 15
V gene: TRBV3-1
CDR3 protein: CASSRGDTYRYEQYF

CDR3 length: 14
V gene: TRBV18
CDR3 protein: CASSPPTINYGYTF

CDR3 length: 16
V gene: TRBV3-1
CDR3 protein: CASSTKKRGLAETQYF

CDR3 length: 14
V gene: TRBV27
CDR3 protein: CASRTPGRNNEQFF

CDR3 length: 15
V gene: TRBV7-9
CDR3 protein: CASSFLGARDTEAFF

CDR3 length: 13
V gene: TRBV4-1
CDR3 protein: CASSHSGGDEQYF

CDR3 length: 16
V gene: TRBV5-1
CDR3 protein: CASSIGGGLRQETQYF

CDR3 length: 14
V gene: TRBV5-1
CDR3 protein: CASSFRADNTEAFF

CDR3 length: 14
V gene: TRBV5-1
CDR3 protein: CASSLSARGDEAFF

CDR3 length: 13
V gene: TRBV7-2
CDR3 protein: CASSSRAGNEQFF

CDR3 length: 14
V gene: TRBV27
CDR3 protein: CASSSSGGRYEQYF

CDR3 length: 13
V gene: TRBV21-1
CDR3 protein: CASTRDEINEQYF

CDR3 length: 16
V gene: TRBV7-6
CDR3 protein: CASSLAGSTNTGELFF

CDR3 length: 12
V gene: TRBV7-8
CDR3 protein: CASSLRTGELFF

CDR3 length: 12
V gene: TRBV15
CDR3 protein: CATSRGMSEQYF

CDR3 length: 14
V gene: TRBV7-7
CDR3 protein: CASSLGAGEGEQYF

CDR3 length: 14
V gene: TRBV6-6
CDR3 protein: CASTQDIMNTEAFF

CDR3 length: 14
V gene: TRBV6-5
CDR3 protein: CASRRQGYNSPLHF

CDR3 length: 13
V gene: TRBV12-5
CDR3 protein: CASGRALRETQYF

CDR3 length: 13
V gene: TRBV10-3
CDR3 protein: CAIRPRDDSPLHF

CDR3 length: 14
V gene: TRBV30
CDR3 protein: CAWKRGGGPDTQYF

CDR3 length: 14
V gene: TRBV18
CDR3 protein: CASSPLTSTDTQYF

CDR3 length: 13
V gene: TRBV5-4
CDR3 protein: CASSLQRTYGYTF

CDR3 length: 13
V gene: TRBV5-6
CDR3 protein: CASSLGQTYGYTF

CDR3 length: 14
V gene: TRBV10-3
CDR3 protein: CAISETGANQPQHF

CDR3 length: 12
V gene: TRBV20-1
CDR3 protein: CGGQHPYNEQFF

CDR3 length: 15
V gene: TRBV4-3
CDR3 protein: CASSQEALTGHGYTF

CDR3 length: 14
V gene: TRBV7-2
CDR3 protein: CASSLVGGHNEQFF

CDR3 length: 13
V gene: TRBV4-3
CDR3 protein: CASSQDYRAEAFF

CDR3 length: 15
V gene: TRBV6-5
CDR3 protein: CASNAHGDRGFEQYF

CDR3 length: 16
V gene: TRBV3-1
CDR3 protein: CASSLGDGGRNSPLHF